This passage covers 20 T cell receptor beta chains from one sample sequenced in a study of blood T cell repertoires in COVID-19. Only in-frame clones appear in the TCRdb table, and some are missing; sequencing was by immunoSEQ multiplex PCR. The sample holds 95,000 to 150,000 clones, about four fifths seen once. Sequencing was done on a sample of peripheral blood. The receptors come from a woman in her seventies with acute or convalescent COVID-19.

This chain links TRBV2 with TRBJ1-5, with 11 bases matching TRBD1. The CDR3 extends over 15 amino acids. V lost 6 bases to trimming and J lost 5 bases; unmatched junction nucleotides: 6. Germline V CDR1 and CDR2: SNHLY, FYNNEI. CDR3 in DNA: TGTGCCAGCAGGTTCGGACAGGGGGCCTATCAGCCCCAGCATTTT. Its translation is CASRFGQGAYQPQHF. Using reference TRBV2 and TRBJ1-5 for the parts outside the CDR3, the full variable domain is EPEVTQTPSHQVTQMGQEVILRCVPISNHLYFYWYRQILGQKVEFLVSFYNNEISEKSEIFDDQFSVERPDGSNFTLKIRSTKLEDSAMYFCASRFGQGAYQPQHFGDGTRLSIL.

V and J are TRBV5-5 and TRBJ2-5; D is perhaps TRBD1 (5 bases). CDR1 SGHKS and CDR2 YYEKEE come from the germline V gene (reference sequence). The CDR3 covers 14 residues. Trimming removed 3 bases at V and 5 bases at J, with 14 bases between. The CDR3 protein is CASSSQVGLETQYF. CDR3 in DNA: TGTGCCAGCAGCTCACAGGTGGGGCTGGAGACCCAGTACTTC.

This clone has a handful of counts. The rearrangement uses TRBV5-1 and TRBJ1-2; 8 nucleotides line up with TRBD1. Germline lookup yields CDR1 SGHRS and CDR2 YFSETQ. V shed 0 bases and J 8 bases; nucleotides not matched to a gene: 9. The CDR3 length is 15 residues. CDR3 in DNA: TGCGCCAGCAGCTTGGGGGACAGGACCGCCTTCGGCTACACCTTC. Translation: CASSLGDRTAFGYTF.

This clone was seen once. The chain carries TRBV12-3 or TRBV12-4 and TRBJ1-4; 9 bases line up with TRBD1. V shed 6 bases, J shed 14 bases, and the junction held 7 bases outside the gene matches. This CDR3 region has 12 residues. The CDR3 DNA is TGTGCCAGCAGCGACAGGGGGAAAAGGCTGTTTTTT. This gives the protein CASSDRGKRLFF.

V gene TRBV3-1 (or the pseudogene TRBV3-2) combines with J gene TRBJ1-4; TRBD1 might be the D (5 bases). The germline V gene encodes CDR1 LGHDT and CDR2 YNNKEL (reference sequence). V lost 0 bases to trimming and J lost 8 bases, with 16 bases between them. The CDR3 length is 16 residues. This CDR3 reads CASSQDRGGIWEKLFF. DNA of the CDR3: TGTGCCAGCAGCCAAGATCGTGGGGGGATTTGGGAAAAACTGTTTTTT.

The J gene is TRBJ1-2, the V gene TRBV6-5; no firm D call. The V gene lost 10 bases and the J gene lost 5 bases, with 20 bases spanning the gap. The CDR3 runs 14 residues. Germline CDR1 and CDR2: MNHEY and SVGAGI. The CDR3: CATGEWGRGYGYTF. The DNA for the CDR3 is TGTGCCACCGGAGAGTGGGGTCGGGGATATGGCTACACCTTC.

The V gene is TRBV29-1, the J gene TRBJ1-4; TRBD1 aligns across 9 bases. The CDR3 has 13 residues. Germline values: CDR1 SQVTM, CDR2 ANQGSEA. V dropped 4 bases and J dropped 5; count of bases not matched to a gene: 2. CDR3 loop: CSVVGTGNEKLFF. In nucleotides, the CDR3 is TGCAGCGTTGTGGGGACAGGGAATGAAAAACTGTTTTTT.

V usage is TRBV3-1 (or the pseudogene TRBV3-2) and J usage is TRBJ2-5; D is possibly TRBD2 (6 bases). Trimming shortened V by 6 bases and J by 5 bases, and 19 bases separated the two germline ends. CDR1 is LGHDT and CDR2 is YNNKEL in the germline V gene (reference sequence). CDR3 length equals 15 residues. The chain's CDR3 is CASSPKDRGWETQYF. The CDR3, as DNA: TGTGCCAGCAGTCCCAAGGACCGGGGGTGGGAGACCCAGTACTTC.

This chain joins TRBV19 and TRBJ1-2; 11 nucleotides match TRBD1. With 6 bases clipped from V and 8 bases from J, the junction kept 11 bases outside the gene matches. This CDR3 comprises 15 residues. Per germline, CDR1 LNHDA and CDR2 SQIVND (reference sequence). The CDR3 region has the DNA TGTGCCAGTAGGATGGGACAGGGGGTCGGCGGCGGCTACACCTTC. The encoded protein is CASRMGQGVGGGYTF.

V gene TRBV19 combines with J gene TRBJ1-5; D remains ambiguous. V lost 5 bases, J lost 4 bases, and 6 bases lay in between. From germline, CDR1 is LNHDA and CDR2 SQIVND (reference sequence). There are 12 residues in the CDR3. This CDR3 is CASSSFNQPQHF. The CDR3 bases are TGTGCCAGTAGTTCGTTTAATCAGCCCCAGCATTTT.

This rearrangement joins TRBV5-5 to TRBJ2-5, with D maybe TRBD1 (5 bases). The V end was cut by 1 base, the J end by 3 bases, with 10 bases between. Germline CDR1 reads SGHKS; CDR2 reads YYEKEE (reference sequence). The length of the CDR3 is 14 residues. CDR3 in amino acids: CASSLSTGEETQYF. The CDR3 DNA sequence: TGTGCCAGCAGCTTGTCTACAGGAGAAGAGACCCAGTACTTC.

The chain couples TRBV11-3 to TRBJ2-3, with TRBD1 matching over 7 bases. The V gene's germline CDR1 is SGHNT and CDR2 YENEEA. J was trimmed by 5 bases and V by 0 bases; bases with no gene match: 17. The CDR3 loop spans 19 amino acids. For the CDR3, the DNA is TGTGCCAGCAGCTTAGAAAGGGGGCGAAGTTTTACCGCGAGAGATACGCAGTATTTT. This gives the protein CASSLERGRSFTARDTQYF.

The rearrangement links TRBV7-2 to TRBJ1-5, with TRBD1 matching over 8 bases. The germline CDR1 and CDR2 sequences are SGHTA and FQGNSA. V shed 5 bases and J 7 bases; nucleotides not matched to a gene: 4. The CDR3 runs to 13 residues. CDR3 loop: CASSKDREQPQHF. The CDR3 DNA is TGTGCCAGCAGCAAGGACAGGGAGCAGCCCCAGCATTTT.

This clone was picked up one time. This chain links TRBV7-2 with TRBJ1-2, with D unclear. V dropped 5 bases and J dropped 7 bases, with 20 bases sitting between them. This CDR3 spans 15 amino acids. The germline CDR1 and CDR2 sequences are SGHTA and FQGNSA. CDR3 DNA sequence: TGTGCCAGCAGCCTTCTTGACGAGGGAATAGGTGGCTACACCTTC. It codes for CASSLLDEGIGGYTF.

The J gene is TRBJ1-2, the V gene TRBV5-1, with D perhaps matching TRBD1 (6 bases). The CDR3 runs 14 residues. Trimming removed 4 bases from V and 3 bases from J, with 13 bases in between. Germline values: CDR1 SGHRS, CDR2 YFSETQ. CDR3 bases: TGCGCCAGCAGCGCCGGACAGTTGTACTATGGCTACACCTTC. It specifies CASSAGQLYYGYTF.

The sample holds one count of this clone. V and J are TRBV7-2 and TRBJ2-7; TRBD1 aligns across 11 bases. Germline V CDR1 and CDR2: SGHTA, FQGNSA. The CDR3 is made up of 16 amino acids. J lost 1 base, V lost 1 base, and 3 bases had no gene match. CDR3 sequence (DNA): TGTGCCAGCAGCTTAGGGGGGACAGGGGGATCCTACGAGCAGTACGTC. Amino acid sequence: CASSLGGTGGSYEQYV.

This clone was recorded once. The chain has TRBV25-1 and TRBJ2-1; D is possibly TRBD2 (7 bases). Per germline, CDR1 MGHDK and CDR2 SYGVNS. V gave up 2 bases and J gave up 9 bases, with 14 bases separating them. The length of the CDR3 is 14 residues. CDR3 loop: CASSEVGGRSEQFF. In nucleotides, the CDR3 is TGTGCCAGCAGTGAAGTGGGGGGGCGCTCTGAGCAGTTCTTC.

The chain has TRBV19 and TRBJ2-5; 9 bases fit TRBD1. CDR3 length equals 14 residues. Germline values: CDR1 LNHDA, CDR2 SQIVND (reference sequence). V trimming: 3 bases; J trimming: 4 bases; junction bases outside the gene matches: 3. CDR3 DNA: TGTGCCAGTAGTATTTCGGACAGGGGAGAGACCCAGTACTTC. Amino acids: CASSISDRGETQYF.

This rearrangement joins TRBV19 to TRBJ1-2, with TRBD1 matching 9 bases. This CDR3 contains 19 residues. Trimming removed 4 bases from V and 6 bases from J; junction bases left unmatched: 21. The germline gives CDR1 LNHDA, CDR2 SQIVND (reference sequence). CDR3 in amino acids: CASSTTGTGTPKGRHGYTF. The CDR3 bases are TGTGCCAGTAGTACGACCGGGACAGGGACTCCGAAGGGGCGTCATGGCTACACCTTC.

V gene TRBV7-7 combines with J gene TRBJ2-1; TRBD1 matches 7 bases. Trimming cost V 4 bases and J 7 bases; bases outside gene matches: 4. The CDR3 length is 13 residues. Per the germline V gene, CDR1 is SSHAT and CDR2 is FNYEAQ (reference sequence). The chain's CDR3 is CASSSGQQNEQFF. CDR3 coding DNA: TGTGCCAGCAGCTCGGGACAGCAAAATGAGCAGTTCTTC.